The next 22 T cell receptor beta chains were all read from a single sample in a study of OX40 agonist ivuxolimab in advanced cancers. Clones were read by immunoSEQ multiplex PCR, and TCRdb kept only the in-frame ones, dropping some. The repertoire holds approximately 61,000 clones, roughly nine tenths seen once, with 18% in the top ten. The specimen comprised CD4+ or CD8+ T cells sorted from blood, sampled in a trial of the OX40 agonist ivuxolimab. The receptors stem from an adult with an advanced solid tumor such as melanoma, head and neck, liver or kidney cancer.

This clone was recorded only once. This chain uses TRBV28 with TRBJ1-5; 8 bases align to TRBD1. CDR1 is MDHEN and CDR2 is SYDVKM in the germline V gene. V lost 6 bases, J lost 2 bases, and 9 bases stayed unmatched. The CDR3 is 16 amino acids. CDR3 in DNA: TGTGCCAGCAGCAAACAGGGGGGGAACGGCAATCAGCCCCAGCATTTT. This translates into CASSKQGGNGNQPQHF.

The chain recombines TRBV11-2 with TRBJ2-1; unclear D gene. The V gene's germline CDR1 is SGHAT and CDR2 FQNNGV. The CDR3 length is 12 residues. The V and J ends lost 5 bases and 10 bases respectively, with 12 bases between them. The CDR3 loop is CASSRSLTEQFF. As DNA, the CDR3 is TGTGCCAGCAGCCGATCCCTGACAGAGCAGTTCTTC.

The gene calls are TRBV11-2 and TRBJ2-7; D remains ambiguous. Germline-derived CDR1 and CDR2 are SGHAT and FQNNGV. V was shortened by 5 bases and J by 2 bases, with 16 bases between the two germline ends. This CDR3 spans 15 amino acids. The CDR3, as DNA: TGTGCCAGCAGCCCGGGTCCGCTTGTAACCTACGAGCAGTACTTC. Translating it yields CASSPGPLVTYEQYF. The full variable domain, completed using reference TRBV11-2 and TRBJ2-7, is EAGVAQSPRYKIIEKRQSVAFWCNPISGHATLYWYQQILGQGPKLLIQFQNNGVVDDSQLPKDRFSAERLKGVDSTLKIQPAKLEDSAVYLCASSPGPLVTYEQYFGPGTRLTVT.

The DNA for the CDR3 is TGTGCCAGCAGCTTGAACGGACGATCCTATGGCTACACCTTC. This gives the protein CASSLNGRSYGYTF. The V call is TRBV7-9, the J call TRBJ1-2; no firm D call. Trimming shortened V by 3 bases and J by 4 bases, and 12 bases separated the two germline ends. This CDR3 spans 14 amino acids. Germline loops: CDR1 SEHNR, CDR2 FQNEAQ (reference sequence).

In nucleotides, the CDR3 is TGTGCCAGCAGTCAAGGGACAGGACGTACCTACGAGCAGTACTTC. This sequence encodes CASSQGTGRTYEQYF. The rearrangement uses TRBV6-6 and TRBJ2-7; TRBD1 agrees at 8 bases. This CDR3 comprises 15 residues. The V and J ends lost 5 bases and 2 bases, in that order; junction bases with no gene match: 8. Germline CDR1 and CDR2: MNHNY and SVGAGI (reference sequence).

In this sample, this clone turned up once. V usage is TRBV6-1 and J usage is TRBJ2-1; TRBD2 matches 8 bases. The germline CDR1 and CDR2 sequences are MNHNS and SASEGT. Losses at the gene ends were 2 bases for V and 4 bases for J; bases not matched to a gene: 7. The CDR3 contains 16 residues. The CDR3 region is CASSENSGGGYNEQFF. The CDR3 nucleotides read TGTGCCAGCAGTGAAAACTCGGGAGGGGGTTACAATGAGCAGTTCTTC.

The genes are TRBV10-2 and TRBJ2-2, with 9 bases aligning to TRBD2. Germline V gives CDR1 WSHSY, CDR2 SAAADI. The trim removed 7 bases at V and 1 base at J, leaving 4 bases unmatched. CDR3 length: 15 amino acids. The CDR3 DNA follows: TGCGCCAGCATAGGGACTAGCTGGAACACCGGGGAGCTGTTTTTT. It yields the protein CASIGTSWNTGELFF.

The chain uses TRBV7-9 and TRBJ1-2, with a tentative D call TRBD1 (5 bases). The V end lost 6 bases, the J end lost 4 bases, and 24 bases lay between the germline ends. The CDR3 runs to 17 residues. The V gene's germline CDR1 is SEHNR and CDR2 FQNEAQ (reference sequence). The CDR3 region is CASSSSVAGLMIYGYTF. CDR3 in DNA: TGTGCCAGCAGTTCCTCGGTTGCAGGGCTTATGATCTATGGCTACACCTTC.

The chain links TRBV2 to TRBJ1-1; weak D call: TRBD1 (5 bases). The CDR3 runs to 20 residues. Germline V lookup: CDR1 SNHLY, CDR2 FYNNEI. V lost 3 bases and J 0 bases, leaving 26 bases between the germline ends. This CDR3 reads CASSDDYKVLGDGLNTEAFF. The CDR3 nucleotides read TGTGCCAGCAGTGACGACTATAAAGTACTTGGGGACGGACTGAACACTGAAGCTTTCTTT.

This chain uses TRBV14 with TRBJ1-2; D is undetermined. The CDR3 is made up of 16 amino acids. CDR1 is SGHDN, CDR2 FVKESK, per germline. V was cut by 4 bases and J by 4 bases, with 19 bases left in between. CDR3 sequence: CASSPPGAVPLYGYTF. The CDR3 DNA is TGTGCCAGCAGCCCCCCGGGAGCGGTACCACTCTATGGCTACACCTTC.

V is TRBV19 and J is TRBJ1-4; no firm D call. Germline V gives CDR1 LNHDA, CDR2 SQIVND (reference sequence). V dropped 7 bases and J dropped 4 bases, with 10 bases sitting between them. The CDR3 is made up of 13 amino acids. The CDR3 protein is CASTDWGNEKLFF. CDR3 in DNA: TGTGCCAGTACGGATTGGGGTAATGAAAAACTGTTTTTT.

The chain couples TRBV6-5 to TRBJ2-5; D is unclear. CDR1 and CDR2 from the germline V gene are MNHEY and SVGAGI. V gave up 7 bases and J gave up 5 bases, with 11 bases separating them. This CDR3 contains 12 residues. The CDR3 bases are TGTGCCAGCAAAACCGACCGGGAGACCCAGTACTTC. Amino acid sequence: CASKTDRETQYF.

V is TRBV4-1 and J is TRBJ1-2, with 7 bases that match TRBD1. CDR1 and CDR2 (germline): MGHRA, YSYEKL. J lost 3 bases, V lost 3 bases, and 7 bases had no gene match. This CDR3 is built from 15 residues. CDR3 DNA sequence: TGCGCCAGCAGCCAGGATCCCGGGACAGACTATGGCTACACCTTC. It translates to CASSQDPGTDYGYTF.

CDR3 residues: CASSLTSGGLLYEQYF. DNA of the CDR3: TGTGCCAGCAGCTTAACGAGCGGGGGGCTTCTCTACGAGCAGTACTTC. The chain joins TRBV13 to TRBJ2-7; 9 bases fit TRBD2. Trimming at V came to 2 bases and at J to 3 bases, leaving 8 bases not matched to a gene. CDR1 is PRHDT, CDR2 FYEKMQ, per germline (reference sequence). The CDR3 has 16 residues.

The rearrangement uses TRBV7-8 and TRBJ2-7; the D call may be TRBD1 or TRBD2 (5 bases each). The CDR3 totals 16 residues. The germline V and J ends were trimmed by 5 bases and 0 bases, with 17 bases remaining between them. Germline CDR1 SGHVS, CDR2 FQNEAQ. This CDR3 is CASSATQGASSYEQYF. Here the CDR3 DNA reads TGTGCCAGCAGCGCGACGCAGGGAGCTAGCTCCTACGAGCAGTACTTC.

The rearrangement uses TRBV27 and TRBJ1-1, with D perhaps TRBD1 (6 bases). V was clipped by 3 bases and J by 0 bases, with 11 bases between them. The CDR3 extends over 15 amino acids. Germline values: CDR1 MNHEY, CDR2 SMNVEV (reference sequence). CDR3 nucleotides: TGTGCCAGCAGTTTTGCCAGGGACATGAACACTGAAGCTTTCTTT. Translating it yields CASSFARDMNTEAFF.

J is TRBJ2-7 and V is TRBV6-6; D is ambiguous. The CDR3 has 12 residues. Germline V lookup: CDR1 MNHNY, CDR2 SVGAGI (reference sequence). The V end lost 0 bases, the J end lost 6 bases, and 6 bases lay between the germline ends. The CDR3 is CASSYSGGEQYF. The CDR3 region has the DNA TGTGCCAGCAGTTACTCGGGCGGCGAGCAGTACTTC.

This clone has a handful of counts. This sequence joins TRBV2 and TRBJ1-2, with a weak D call TRBD1 (5 bases). The germline V and J ends were trimmed by 5 bases and 5 bases, with 12 bases remaining between them. CDR3 length: 13 amino acids. Germline V gives CDR1 SNHLY, CDR2 FYNNEI. The CDR3 is CASSQPGLYGYTF. CDR3 nucleotide sequence: TGTGCCAGCAGTCAACCGGGACTGTATGGCTACACCTTC.

This clone showed up just once. The rearrangement links TRBV10-3 to TRBJ2-7, with D perhaps matching TRBD2 (5 bases). This CDR3 is 13 amino acids long. Between the trimmed V and J ends, which lost 2 bases and 2 bases, there was a span of 7 bases. CDR1 and CDR2 from the germline V gene are ENHRY and SYGVKD. For the CDR3, the DNA is TGTGCCATCAGTGAGGGGAGTCCCTACGAGCAGTACTTC. Protein sequence: CAISEGSPYEQYF.

The chain combines TRBV6-4 with TRBJ1-1; D may be TRBD1 (6 bases). The V end lost 3 bases, the J end lost 0 bases, and 14 bases lay between the germline ends. Looked up from germline, CDR1 is MRHNA and CDR2 is SNTAGT. The CDR3 is made up of 16 amino acids. CDR3 residues: CASSDGIGGMNTEAFF. The DNA of the CDR3 is TGTGCCAGCAGTGATGGGATCGGGGGCATGAACACTGAAGCTTTCTTT.

The chain couples TRBV11-2 to TRBJ1-5; 7 bases are a match to TRBD1. The CDR3 runs to 15 residues. J lost 5 bases, V lost 4 bases, and 8 bases had no gene match. Germline V CDR1 and CDR2: SGHAT, FQNNGV. CDR3: CASSSRTGADQPQHF. CDR3 in DNA: TGTGCCAGCAGCTCTCGGACAGGAGCGGATCAGCCCCAGCATTTT.

This chain connects TRBV11-2 to TRBJ2-7; no firm D call. The germline CDR1 and CDR2 sequences are SGHAT and FQNNGV. The germline V and J ends were trimmed by 3 bases and 4 bases, with 10 bases remaining between them. This CDR3 spans 13 amino acids. CDR3 residues: CASSFHDRYEQYF. The CDR3 region has the DNA TGTGCCAGCAGCTTCCACGACCGATACGAGCAGTACTTC. The whole variable domain, remainder taken from reference TRBV11-2 and TRBJ2-7, is EAGVAQSPRYKIIEKRQSVAFWCNPISGHATLYWYQQILGQGPKLLIQFQNNGVVDDSQLPKDRFSAERLKGVDSTLKIQPAKLEDSAVYLCASSFHDRYEQYFGPGTRLTVT.